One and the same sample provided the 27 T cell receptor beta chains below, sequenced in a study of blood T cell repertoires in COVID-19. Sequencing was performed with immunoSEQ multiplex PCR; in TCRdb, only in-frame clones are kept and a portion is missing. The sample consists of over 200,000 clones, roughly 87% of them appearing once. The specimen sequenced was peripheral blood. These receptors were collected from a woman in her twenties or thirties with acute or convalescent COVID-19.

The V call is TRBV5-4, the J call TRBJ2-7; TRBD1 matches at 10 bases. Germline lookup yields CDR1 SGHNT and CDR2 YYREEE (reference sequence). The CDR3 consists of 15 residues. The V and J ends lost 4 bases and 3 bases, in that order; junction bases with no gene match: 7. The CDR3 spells CASSLTTGGDYEQYF. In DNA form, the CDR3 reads TGTGCCAGCAGCCTCACGACAGGGGGCGACTACGAGCAGTACTTC.

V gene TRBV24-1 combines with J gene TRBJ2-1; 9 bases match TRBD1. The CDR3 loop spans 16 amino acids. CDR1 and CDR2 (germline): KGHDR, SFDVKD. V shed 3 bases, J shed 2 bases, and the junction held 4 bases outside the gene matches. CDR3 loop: CATSDAGQGTYNEQFF. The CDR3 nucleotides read TGTGCCACCAGTGATGCTGGACAGGGGACCTACAATGAGCAGTTCTTC.

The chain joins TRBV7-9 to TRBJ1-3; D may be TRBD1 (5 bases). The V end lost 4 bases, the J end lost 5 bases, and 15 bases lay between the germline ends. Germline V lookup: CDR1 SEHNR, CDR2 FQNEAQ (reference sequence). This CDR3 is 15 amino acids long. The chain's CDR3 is CASSYVLGGRNTIYF. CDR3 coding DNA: TGTGCCAGCAGCTACGTCCTCGGGGGAAGAAACACCATATATTTT.

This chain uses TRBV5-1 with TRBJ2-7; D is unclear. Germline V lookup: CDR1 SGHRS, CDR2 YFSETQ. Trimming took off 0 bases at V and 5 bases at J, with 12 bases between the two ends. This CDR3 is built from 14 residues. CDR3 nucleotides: TGCGCCAGCAGCTTGGAATTGGCGGTCGACGAGCAGTACTTC. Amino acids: CASSLELAVDEQYF.

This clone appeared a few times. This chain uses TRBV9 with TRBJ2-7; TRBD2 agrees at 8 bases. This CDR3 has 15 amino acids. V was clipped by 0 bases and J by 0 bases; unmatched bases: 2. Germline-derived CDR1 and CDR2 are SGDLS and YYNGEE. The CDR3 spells CASSVGGRHSYEQYF. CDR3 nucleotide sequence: TGTGCCAGCAGCGTAGGCGGGAGGCACTCCTACGAGCAGTACTTC.

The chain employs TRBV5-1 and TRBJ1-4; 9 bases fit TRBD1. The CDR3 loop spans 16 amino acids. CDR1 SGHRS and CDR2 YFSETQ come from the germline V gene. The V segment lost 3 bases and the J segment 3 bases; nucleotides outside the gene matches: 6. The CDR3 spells CASSSGQGGSNEKLFF. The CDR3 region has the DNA TGCGCCAGCAGCTCGGGACAGGGAGGTTCTAATGAAAAACTGTTTTTT.

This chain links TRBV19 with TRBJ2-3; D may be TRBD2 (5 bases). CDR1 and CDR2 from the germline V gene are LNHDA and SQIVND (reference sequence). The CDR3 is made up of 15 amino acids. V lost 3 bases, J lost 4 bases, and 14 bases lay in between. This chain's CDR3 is CASSIGLASSDTQYF. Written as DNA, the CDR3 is TGTGCCAGTAGTATTGGTTTGGCTAGCTCAGATACGCAGTATTTT.

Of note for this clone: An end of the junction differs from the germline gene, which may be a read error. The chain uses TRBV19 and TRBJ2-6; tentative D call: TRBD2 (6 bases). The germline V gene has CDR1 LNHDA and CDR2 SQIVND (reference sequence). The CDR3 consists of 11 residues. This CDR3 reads CGSSGANVLTF. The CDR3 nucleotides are TGCGGGAGCTCTGGGGCCAACGTCCTGACTTTC. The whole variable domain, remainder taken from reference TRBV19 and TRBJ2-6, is DGGITQSPKYLFRKEGQNVTLSCEQNLNHDAMYWYRQDPGQGLRLIYYSQIVNDFQKGDIAEGYSVSREKKESFPLTVTSAQKNPTAFYLCGSSGANVLTFGAGSRLTVL.

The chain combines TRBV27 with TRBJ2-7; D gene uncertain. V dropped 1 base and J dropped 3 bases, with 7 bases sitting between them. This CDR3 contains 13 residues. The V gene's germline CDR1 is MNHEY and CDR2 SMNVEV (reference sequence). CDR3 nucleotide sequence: TGTGCCAGCAGTTTATATTTTCACTACGAGCAGTACTTC. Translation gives CASSLYFHYEQYF.

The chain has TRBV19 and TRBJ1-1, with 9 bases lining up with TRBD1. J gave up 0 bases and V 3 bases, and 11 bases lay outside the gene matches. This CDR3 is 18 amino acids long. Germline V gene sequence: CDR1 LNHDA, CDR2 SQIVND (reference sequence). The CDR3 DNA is TGTGCCAGTAGTATCCGTACAGGGGGCGCTGGGTTGAACACTGAAGCTTTCTTT. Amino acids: CASSIRTGGAGLNTEAFF. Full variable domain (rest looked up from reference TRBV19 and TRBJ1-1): DGGITQSPKYLFRKEGQNVTLSCEQNLNHDAMYWYRQDPGQGLRLIYYSQIVNDFQKGDIAEGYSVSREKKESFPLTVTSAQKNPTAFYLCASSIRTGGAGLNTEAFFGQGTRLTVV.

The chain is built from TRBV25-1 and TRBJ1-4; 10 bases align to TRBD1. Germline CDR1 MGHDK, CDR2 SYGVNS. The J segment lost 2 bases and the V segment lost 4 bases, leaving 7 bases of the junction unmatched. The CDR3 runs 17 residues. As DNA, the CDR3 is TGTGCCAGCAGTGGACCGGGACAGGGGTCCACTAATGAAAAACTGTTTTTT. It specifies CASSGPGQGSTNEKLFF.

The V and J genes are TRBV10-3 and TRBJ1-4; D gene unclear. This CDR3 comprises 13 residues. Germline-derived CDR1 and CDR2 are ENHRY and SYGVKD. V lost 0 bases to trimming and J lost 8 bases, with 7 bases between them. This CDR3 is CAISESRPEKLFF. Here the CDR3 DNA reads TGTGCCATCAGTGAGTCGAGGCCGGAAAAACTGTTTTTT.

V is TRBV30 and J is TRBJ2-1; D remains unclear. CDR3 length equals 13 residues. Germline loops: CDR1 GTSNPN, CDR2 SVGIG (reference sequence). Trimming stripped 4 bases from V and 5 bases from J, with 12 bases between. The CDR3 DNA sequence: TGTGCCTGGAATGCTCGGGTGAACAATGAGCAGTTCTTC. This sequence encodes CAWNARVNNEQFF.

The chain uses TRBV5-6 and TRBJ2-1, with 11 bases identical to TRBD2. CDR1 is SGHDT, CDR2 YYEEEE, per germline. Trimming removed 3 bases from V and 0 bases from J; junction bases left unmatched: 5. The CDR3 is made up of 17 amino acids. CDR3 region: CASSSMTSGTSYNEQFF. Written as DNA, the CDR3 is TGTGCCAGCAGCTCAATGACTAGCGGGACCTCCTACAATGAGCAGTTCTTC.

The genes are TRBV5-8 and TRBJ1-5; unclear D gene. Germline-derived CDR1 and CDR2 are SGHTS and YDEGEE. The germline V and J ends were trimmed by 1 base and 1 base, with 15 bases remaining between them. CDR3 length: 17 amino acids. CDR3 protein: CASSLSLEAWSNQPQHF. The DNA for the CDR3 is TGTGCCAGCAGCTTGTCCTTGGAGGCCTGGAGCAATCAGCCCCAGCATTTT.

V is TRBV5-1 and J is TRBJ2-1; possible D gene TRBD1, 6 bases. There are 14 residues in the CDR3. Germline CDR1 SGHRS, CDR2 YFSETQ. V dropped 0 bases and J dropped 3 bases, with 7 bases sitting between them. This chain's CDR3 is CASSLGQDYNEQFF. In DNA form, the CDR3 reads TGCGCCAGCAGCTTGGGACAGGACTACAATGAGCAGTTCTTC.

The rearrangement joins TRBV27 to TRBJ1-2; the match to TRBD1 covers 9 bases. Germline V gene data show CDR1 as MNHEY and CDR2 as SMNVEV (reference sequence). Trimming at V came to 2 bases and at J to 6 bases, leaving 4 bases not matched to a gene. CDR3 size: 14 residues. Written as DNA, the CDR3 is TGTGCCAGCAGTTTAGGGGACAGGGCGGATGGCTACACCTTC. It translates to CASSLGDRADGYTF.

The CDR3 is CASSRGTDYEQYF. The CDR3 DNA follows: TGTGCCAGCAGCCGCGGGACAGATTACGAGCAGTACTTC. This chain uses TRBV7-7 with TRBJ2-7, with a possible D match to TRBD1 (7 bases). The V gene's germline CDR1 is SSHAT and CDR2 FNYEAQ (reference sequence). The CDR3 is made up of 13 amino acids. V was shortened by 5 bases and J by 4 bases, with 12 bases between the two germline ends.

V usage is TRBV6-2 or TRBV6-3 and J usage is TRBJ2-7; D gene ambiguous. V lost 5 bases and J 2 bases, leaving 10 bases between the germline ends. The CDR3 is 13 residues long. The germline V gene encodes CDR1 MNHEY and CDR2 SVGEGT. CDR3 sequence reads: CASSLGETYEQYF. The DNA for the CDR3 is TGTGCCAGCAGTCTAGGAGAGACCTACGAGCAGTACTTC.

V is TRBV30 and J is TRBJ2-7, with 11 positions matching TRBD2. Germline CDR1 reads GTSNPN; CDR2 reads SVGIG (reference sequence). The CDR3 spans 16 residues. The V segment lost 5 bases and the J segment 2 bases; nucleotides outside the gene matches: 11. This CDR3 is CAWAPPGSGRAYEQYF. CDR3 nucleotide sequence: TGTGCCTGGGCGCCGCCGGGTAGCGGGAGGGCCTACGAGCAGTACTTC.

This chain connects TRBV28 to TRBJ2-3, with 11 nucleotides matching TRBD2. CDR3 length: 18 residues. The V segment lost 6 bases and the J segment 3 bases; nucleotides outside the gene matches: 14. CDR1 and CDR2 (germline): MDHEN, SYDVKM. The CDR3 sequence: CASRIRLAGRNRTDTQYF. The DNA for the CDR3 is TGTGCCAGCAGGATAAGACTAGCGGGAAGGAATAGGACAGATACGCAGTATTTT.

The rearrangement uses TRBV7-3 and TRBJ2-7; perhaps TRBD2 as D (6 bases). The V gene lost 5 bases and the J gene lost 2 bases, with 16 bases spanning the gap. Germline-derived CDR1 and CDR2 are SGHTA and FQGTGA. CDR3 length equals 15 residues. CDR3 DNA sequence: TGTGCCAGCAGCCCTCAGGGCGGGGAGCCCTACGAGCAGTACTTC. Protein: CASSPQGGEPYEQYF.

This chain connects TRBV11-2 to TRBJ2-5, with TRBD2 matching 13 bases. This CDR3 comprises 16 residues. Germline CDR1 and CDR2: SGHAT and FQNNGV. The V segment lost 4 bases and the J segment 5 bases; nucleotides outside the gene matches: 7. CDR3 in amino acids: CASSSGLAGDGETQYF. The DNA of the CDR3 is TGTGCCAGCAGCTCCGGACTAGCGGGAGACGGGGAGACCCAGTACTTC.

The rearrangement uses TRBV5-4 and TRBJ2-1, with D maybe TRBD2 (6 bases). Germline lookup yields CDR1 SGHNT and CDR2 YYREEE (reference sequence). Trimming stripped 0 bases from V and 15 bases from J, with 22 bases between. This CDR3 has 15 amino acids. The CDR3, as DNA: TGTGCCAGCAGCTTGGCCGGGATGCCGGGAGAAGGACGGTTCTTC. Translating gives CASSLAGMPGEGRFF.

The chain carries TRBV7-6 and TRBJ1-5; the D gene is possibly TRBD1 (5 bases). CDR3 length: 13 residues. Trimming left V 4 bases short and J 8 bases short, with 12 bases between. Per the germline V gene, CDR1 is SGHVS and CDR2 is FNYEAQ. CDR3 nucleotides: TGTGCCAGCAGCTGGGGGGTAGCCAAGCCCCAGCATTTT. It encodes CASSWGVAKPQHF.

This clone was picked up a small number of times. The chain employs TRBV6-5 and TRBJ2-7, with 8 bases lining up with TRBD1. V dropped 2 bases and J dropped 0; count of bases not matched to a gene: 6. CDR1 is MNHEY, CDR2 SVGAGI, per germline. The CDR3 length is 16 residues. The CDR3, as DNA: TGTGCCAGCAGTTACATGCCGGACAGGGTCTCCTACGAGCAGTACTTC. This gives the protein CASSYMPDRVSYEQYF.

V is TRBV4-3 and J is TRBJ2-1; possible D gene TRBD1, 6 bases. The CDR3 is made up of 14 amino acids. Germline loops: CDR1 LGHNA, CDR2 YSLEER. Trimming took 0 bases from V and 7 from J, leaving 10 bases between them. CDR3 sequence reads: CASSQEGRGNEQFF. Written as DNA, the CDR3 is TGCGCCAGCAGCCAAGAGGGTAGGGGGAATGAGCAGTTCTTC.